The subject of this entry is one T cell receptor beta chain. The sample comes from a study of STAT5B mutations in CD4+ large granular lymphocyte leukemia. Generated by immunoSEQ multiplex PCR, the TCRdb table keeps only in-frame clones and is missing some. This table holds fewer than 40,000 clones, about 89% found once. The CDR3 spans 14 residues. J lost 7 bases, V lost 7 bases, and 12 bases had no gene match. Germline lookup yields CDR1 MNHEY and CDR2 SMNVEV (reference sequence). This receptor was taken from a human donor in good health. The specimen sequenced was CD4+ T cells from blood buffy coats. V usage is TRBV27 and J usage is TRBJ1-1; TRBD1 matches 7 bases. DNA for the CDR3: TGTGCCAGCAATCTCCACCAGGGGGTCGGTGAAGCTTTCTTT. This encodes CASNLHQGVGEAFF.